This entry is about one T cell receptor (beta chain). Its specific antigen is unknown. No base quality information exists; no much larger clone differs at one position. Patients with a history of autoimmune disease or receiving systemic immunosuppression were excluded from the trial. In every dose cohort, peripheral blood was drawn for TCR sequencing at baseline, cycle 4 day 1, and cycle 7 day 1. The samples were drawn from a first-in-human, open-label, multicenter phase I dose-escalation trial of ivuxolimab. Adults with locally advanced or metastatic melanoma, renal cell carcinoma, hepatocellular carcinoma or head and neck squamous cell carcinoma were enrolled in the trial. CD4+ and CD8+ T cells were sorted separately from peripheral blood before TCR sequencing. This sample is part of a study of OX40 agonist ivuxolimab in advanced cancers. For context, the study as a whole: Ivuxolimab was an agonistic, fully human IgG2 monoclonal antibody directed against OX40 (CD134), a costimulatory receptor. Patients were allowed to have had prior anti-PD-1, anti-PD-L1 or anti-CTLA-4 therapy, and approximately 39% of the dose-escalation patients had been treated with checkpoint inhibitors. Partial responses occurred in three dose-escalation patients, of whom one had hepatocellular carcinoma and two had cutaneous melanoma. Intravenous ivuxolimab was administered to patients every 2 weeks at six dose levels: 0.01, 0.1, 0.3, 1.5, 3 and 10 mg/kg. The monotherapy dose-escalation portion (N of about 52 patients) of the phase I ivuxolimab trial is reported in the paper. The dose-escalation cohort was approximately 83% male with a mean age of roughly 62 years, ranging from roughly 20 to 80. Peripheral TCRbeta sequencing aimed to test whether ivuxolimab altered TCR sequence diversity and caused clonal T-cell expansion. Of the approximately 50 dose-escalation patients, hepatocellular carcinoma was present in roughly 19, melanoma in roughly 15, renal cell carcinoma in 9 and head and neck cancer in 9.

Beyond this particular receptor, the publication reports: Low levels of normalized T-cell clonal expansion were also seen in some nonresponding patients. After ivuxolimab, more expanded clones were found on average in CD8+ T cells than in CD4+ T cells. Antigen specificity was not determined for the clonally expanded peripheral T cells. In the 0.1-3.0 mg/kg groups, partial responders were among the patients with the lowest normalized peripheral clonal expansion, particularly in CD8+ T cells. Clonal expansion of both CD4+ and CD8+ blood T cells was observed from baseline to week 6 at doses 0.1 to 3.0 mg/kg.

Measured from the cysteine to the phenylalanine, the CDR3 is 14 residues long. Only the CDR3 portion is preserved as DNA: 42 bases, with reading frame beginning at the first base. Here V drops 4 bases and J drops 4 bases, and the junction holds 2 bases not matched to any gene. Sequences MNHNS (CDR1) and SASEGT (CDR2) are obtained from the germline V gene. Genomic DNA was isolated from the sorted cells so that the TCRbeta CDR3 region could be sequenced. The immunoSEQ Assay was used to sequence the TCRbeta CDR3 regions. The source is immuneACCESS, and TCRdb retained only in-frame sequences with V and J called. Part of the clones is not carried over; for the studies checked, unresolved V genes explain less than half of this, and the remainder is unexplained. The sample table records about 50,000 clones; 88% of these occur just once. Roughly 1.1% of the sample comes from the top ten.

This clonotype was sampled from an adult with an advanced solid tumor such as melanoma, head and neck, liver or kidney cancer. Recombination joined TRBV6-1 with TRBJ1-4, and 8 bases in between align with TRBD1. Sequencing used CD4+ or CD8+ T cells sorted from blood, obtained in a trial of the OX40 agonist ivuxolimab. The CDR3 has the sequence CASSVRGRNEKLFF. The sequenced DNA: TGTGCCAGCAGTGTCAGGGGGCGTAATGAAAAACTGTTTTTT.